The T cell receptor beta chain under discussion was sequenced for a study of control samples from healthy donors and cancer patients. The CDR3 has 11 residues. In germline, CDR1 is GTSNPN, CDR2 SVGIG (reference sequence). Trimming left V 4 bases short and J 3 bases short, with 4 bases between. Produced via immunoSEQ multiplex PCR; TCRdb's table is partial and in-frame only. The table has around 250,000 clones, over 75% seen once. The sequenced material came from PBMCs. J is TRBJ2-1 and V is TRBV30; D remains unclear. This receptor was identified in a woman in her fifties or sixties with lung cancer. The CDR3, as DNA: TGTGCCTGGACGTTCTACAATGAGCAGTTCTTC. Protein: CAWTFYNEQFF.